This is a list of T cell receptor beta chains from one sample in a study of T cell responses to AZD1222 COVID-19 vaccine. The method was immunoSEQ multiplex PCR; TCRdb's version includes in-frame clones alone and lacks a portion of them. Here the sample spans around 120,000 clones, approximately 92% being singletons. Sequencing was performed on peripheral blood, taken 28 days after the second AZD1222 dose. These receptors all come from an adult who received the AZD1222 COVID-19 vaccine. The CDR3 runs from the conserved cysteine through the conserved F or W. Each record gives: clone size, D gene, J gene, V gene, CDR3 protein, CDR3 DNA. A D gene is named only where the DNA matches it firmly. Clone size is not always given. Where it is, it says once, few, many or a class for expanded clones.

size: NA
D: NA
J: TRBJ2-5
V: TRBV4-2
CDR3: CASSQERGAEETQYF
DNA: TGTGCCAGCAGCCAAGAGAGGGGGGCGGAAGAGACCCAGTACTTC

size: NA
D: NA
J: TRBJ1-1
V: TRBV7-8
CDR3: CASSFRGAEAFF
DNA: TGTGCCAGCAGCTTCAGAGGGGCTGAAGCTTTCTTT

size: few
D: NA
J: TRBJ1-1
V: TRBV12-5
CDR3: CASGFGHKGAEAFF
DNA: TGTGCTAGTGGCTTTGGACATAAAGGAGCTGAAGCTTTCTTT

size: NA
D: TRBD1
J: TRBJ1-2
V: TRBV19
CDR3: CASSIGGQGARYGYTF
DNA: TGTGCCAGTAGTATTGGCGGCCAGGGGGCTCGGTATGGCTACACCTTC

size: NA
D: NA
J: TRBJ2-2
V: TRBV7-9
CDR3: CASSSGEFNTGELFF
DNA: TGTGCCAGCAGCTCCGGGGAGTTCAACACCGGGGAGCTGTTTTTT

size: once
D: NA
J: TRBJ2-1
V: TRBV6-5
CDR3: CASSYSRSGSYNEQFF
DNA: TGTGCCAGCAGTTACTCTCGGTCGGGCTCCTACAATGAGCAGTTCTTC

size: NA
D: TRBD1
J: TRBJ2-5
V: TRBV28
CDR3: CASSTNRGVETQYF
DNA: TGTGCCAGCAGCACAAACAGGGGAGTTGAGACCCAGTACTTC

size: once
D: TRBD1
J: TRBJ1-4
V: TRBV28
CDR3: CASSPVRDRANEKLFF
DNA: TGTGCCAGCAGTCCCGTGAGGGACAGAGCTAATGAAAAACTGTTTTTT

size: NA
D: TRBD1
J: TRBJ1-2
V: TRBV18
CDR3: CASSPTGANYGYTF
DNA: TGTGCCAGCTCACCAACAGGGGCCAACTATGGCTACACCTTC

size: NA
D: NA
J: TRBJ2-2
V: TRBV5-1
CDR3: CASSLLSGANTGELFF
DNA: TGCGCCAGCAGCTTACTTTCAGGAGCGAACACCGGGGAGCTGTTTTTT

size: NA
D: TRBD2
J: TRBJ2-1
V: TRBV23-1
CDR3: CASSQLLAGGPEDNEQFF
DNA: TGCGCCAGCAGTCAACTATTAGCGGGAGGGCCTGAGGACAATGAGCAGTTCTTC

size: NA
D: NA
J: TRBJ1-4
V: TRBV6-4
CDR3: CASSDTSGNEKLFF
DNA: TGTGCCAGCAGTGATACATCGGGGAATGAAAAACTGTTTTTT

size: NA
D: NA
J: TRBJ1-4
V: TRBV2
CDR3: CASSRTASTNEKLFF
DNA: TGTGCCAGCAGTAGGACAGCCTCAACTAATGAAAAACTGTTTTTT

size: once
D: TRBD1
J: TRBJ1-1
V: TRBV20-1
CDR3: CSASPGQGAEAFF
DNA: TGCAGTGCTAGTCCGGGACAGGGGGCTGAAGCTTTCTTT

size: NA
D: NA
J: TRBJ1-1
V: TRBV28
CDR3: CASSSAGRMPIEAFF
DNA: TGTGCCAGCAGTTCCGCGGGGCGGATGCCTATTGAAGCTTTCTTT

size: NA
D: TRBD1
J: TRBJ2-7
V: TRBV5-1
CDR3: CASSRDRGYEQYF
DNA: TGCGCCAGCAGCAGGGACAGGGGTTACGAGCAGTACTTC

size: NA
D: TRBD1
J: TRBJ1-1
V: TRBV29-1
CDR3: CSVWTGKTEAFF
DNA: TGCAGCGTTTGGACAGGGAAGACTGAAGCTTTCTTT

size: NA
D: NA
J: TRBJ2-7
V: TRBV5-8
CDR3: CASSFRRIYGDEQYF
DNA: TGTGCCAGCAGTTTCCGAAGGATTTACGGGGACGAGCAGTACTTC

size: NA
D: NA
J: TRBJ1-4
V: TRBV6-6
CDR3: CASSYSRVGTNEKLFF
DNA: TGTGCCAGCAGTTACTCCAGGGTCGGCACTAATGAAAAACTGTTTTTT

size: NA
D: TRBD2
J: TRBJ2-3
V: TRBV3-1/TRBV3-2
CDR3: CASSQGEGGYTDTQYF
DNA: TGTGCCAGCAGCCAAGGGGAGGGCGGATACACAGATACGCAGTATTTT

size: NA
D: NA
J: TRBJ2-2
V: TRBV6-5
CDR3: CASQRTVWGGELFF
DNA: TGTGCCAGCCAGCGGACGGTGTGGGGCGGGGAGCTGTTTTTT

size: once
D: TRBD1
J: TRBJ1-6
V: TRBV19
CDR3: CASRNPPGQRDSPLHF
DNA: TGTGCCAGTCGCAATCCTCCGGGACAGCGAGATTCACCCCTCCACTTT

size: NA
D: TRBD1
J: TRBJ2-1
V: TRBV2
CDR3: CASSGEEGAHEQFF
DNA: TGTGCCAGCAGTGGTGAAGAGGGGGCCCATGAGCAGTTCTTC

size: NA
D: NA
J: TRBJ1-2
V: TRBV6-5
CDR3: CATRGDWGGSNGYTF
DNA: TGTGCCACGCGAGGGGACTGGGGAGGTTCCAATGGCTACACCTTC

size: NA
D: TRBD1
J: TRBJ2-7
V: TRBV3-1/TRBV3-2
CDR3: CASSQDWDSSYEQYF
DNA: TGTGCCAGCAGCCAAGATTGGGACAGCTCCTACGAGCAGTACTTC

size: NA
D: TRBD1
J: TRBJ1-5
V: TRBV19
CDR3: CASSWLQGARSNQPQHF
DNA: TGTGCCAGTAGTTGGTTACAGGGGGCGAGGAGCAATCAGCCCCAGCATTTT

size: few
D: NA
J: TRBJ1-1
V: TRBV6-5
CDR3: CASHTKANTEAFF
DNA: TGTGCCAGTCATACAAAAGCGAACACTGAAGCTTTCTTT

size: NA
D: TRBD1
J: TRBJ2-4
V: TRBV29-1
CDR3: CSVRADRGPKNIQYF
DNA: TGCAGCGTTCGGGCCGACAGGGGGCCCAAAAACATTCAGTACTTC

size: NA
D: TRBD2
J: TRBJ2-1
V: TRBV10-3
CDR3: CASGRASGSSSYNEQFF
DNA: TGTGCCTCCGGACGCGCTAGCGGGAGCAGCTCCTACAATGAGCAGTTCTTC

size: NA
D: NA
J: TRBJ1-2
V: TRBV28
CDR3: CASSLDDRTNYGYTF
DNA: TGTGCCAGCAGCCTAGATGACAGAACTAACTATGGCTACACCTTC

size: NA
D: TRBD2
J: TRBJ2-5
V: TRBV14
CDR3: CASSQDLAGARETQYF
DNA: TGTGCCAGCAGCCAGGACCTAGCGGGGGCCCGAGAGACCCAGTACTTC

size: NA
D: NA
J: TRBJ2-7
V: TRBV28
CDR3: CASSLQGILEQYF
DNA: TGTGCCAGCAGTTTACAGGGGATATTGGAGCAGTACTTC

size: NA
D: TRBD2
J: TRBJ2-2
V: TRBV4-1
CDR3: CASSQVGAGDGRELFF
DNA: TGCGCCAGCAGCCAAGTCGGGGCGGGAGATGGTAGGGAGCTGTTTTTT

size: NA
D: TRBD2
J: TRBJ2-7
V: TRBV28
CDR3: CASSFGLAGGWEQYF
DNA: TGTGCCAGCAGTTTTGGACTAGCGGGGGGCTGGGAGCAGTACTTC

size: NA
D: TRBD1
J: TRBJ1-1
V: TRBV2
CDR3: CASKGTGETEAFF
DNA: TGTGCCAGCAAGGGGACAGGGGAAACTGAAGCTTTCTTT

size: NA
D: NA
J: TRBJ1-2
V: TRBV27
CDR3: CASSYRVNYGYTF
DNA: TGTGCCAGCAGTTACAGGGTCAACTATGGCTACACCTTC

size: NA
D: TRBD2
J: TRBJ2-3
V: TRBV24-1
CDR3: CATSGLAGSTDTQYF
DNA: TGTGCCACCAGTGGACTAGCGGGGAGCACAGATACGCAGTATTTT

size: NA
D: NA
J: TRBJ1-2
V: TRBV5-6
CDR3: CASSLQRVWGPAPGYTF
DNA: TGTGCCAGCAGCTTGCAGCGAGTCTGGGGCCCGGCCCCTGGCTACACCTTC

size: NA
D: NA
J: TRBJ1-6
V: TRBV19
CDR3: CASSPEDSPLHF
DNA: TGTGCCAGTAGTCCGGAGGATTCACCCCTCCACTTT

size: NA
D: TRBD2
J: TRBJ2-5
V: TRBV5-4
CDR3: CASSPGGGLGETQYF
DNA: TGTGCCAGCAGCCCCGGCGGGGGGCTGGGAGAGACCCAGTACTTC